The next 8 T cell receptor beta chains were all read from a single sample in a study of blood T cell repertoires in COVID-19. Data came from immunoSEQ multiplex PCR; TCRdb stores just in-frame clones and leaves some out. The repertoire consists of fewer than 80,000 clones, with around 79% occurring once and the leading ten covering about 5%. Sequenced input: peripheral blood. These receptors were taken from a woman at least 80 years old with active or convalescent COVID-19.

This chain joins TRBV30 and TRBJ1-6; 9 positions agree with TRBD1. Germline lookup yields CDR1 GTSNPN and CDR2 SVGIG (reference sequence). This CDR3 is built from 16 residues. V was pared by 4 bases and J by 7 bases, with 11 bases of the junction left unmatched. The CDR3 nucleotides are TGTGCCTGGAACGGCCCCAGGACAGGGGCGAATTCACCCCTCCACTTT. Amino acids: CAWNGPRTGANSPLHF.

The CDR3 nucleotides read TGTGCCAGCAGTCCGACCCGGCTAGCGGGTGGGGGCTACGAGCAGTACTTC. Its translation: CASSPTRLAGGGYEQYF. V is TRBV28 and J is TRBJ2-7; 8 nucleotides match TRBD2. The length of the CDR3 is 17 residues. Looked up from germline, CDR1 is MDHEN and CDR2 is SYDVKM. J gave up 3 bases and V 5 bases, and 15 bases lay outside the gene matches.

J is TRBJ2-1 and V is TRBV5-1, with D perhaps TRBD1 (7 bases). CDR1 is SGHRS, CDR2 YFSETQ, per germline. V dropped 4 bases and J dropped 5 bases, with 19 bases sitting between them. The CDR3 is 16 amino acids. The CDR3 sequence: CASSGGTARMNNEQFF. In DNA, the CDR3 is TGCGCCAGCAGCGGGGGGACAGCGAGGATGAACAATGAGCAGTTCTTC.

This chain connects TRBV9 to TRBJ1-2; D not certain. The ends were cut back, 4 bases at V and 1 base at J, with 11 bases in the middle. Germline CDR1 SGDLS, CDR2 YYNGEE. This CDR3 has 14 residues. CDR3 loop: CASSPPAINYGYTF. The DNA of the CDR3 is TGTGCCAGCAGCCCACCCGCGATTAACTATGGCTACACCTTC.

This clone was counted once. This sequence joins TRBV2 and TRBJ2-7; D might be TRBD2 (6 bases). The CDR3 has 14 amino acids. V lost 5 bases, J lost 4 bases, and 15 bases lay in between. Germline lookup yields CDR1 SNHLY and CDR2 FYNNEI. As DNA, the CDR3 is TGTGCCAGCAGTTTTCTAGGGGAGGATTACGAGCAGTACTTC. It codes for CASSFLGEDYEQYF.

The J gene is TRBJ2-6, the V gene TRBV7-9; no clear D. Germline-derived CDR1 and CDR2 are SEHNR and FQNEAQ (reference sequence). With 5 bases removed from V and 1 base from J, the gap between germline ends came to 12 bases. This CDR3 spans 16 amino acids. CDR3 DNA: TGTGCCAGCAGCCGCACTTCCATATCTGGGGCCAACGTCCTGACTTTC. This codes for CASSRTSISGANVLTF. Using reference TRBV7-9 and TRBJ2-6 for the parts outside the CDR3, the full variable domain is DTGVSQNPRHKITKRGQNVTFRCDPISEHNRLYWYRQTLGQGPEFLTYFQNEAQLEKSRLLSDRFSAERPKGSFSTLEIQRTEQGDSAMYLCASSRTSISGANVLTFGAGSRLTVL.

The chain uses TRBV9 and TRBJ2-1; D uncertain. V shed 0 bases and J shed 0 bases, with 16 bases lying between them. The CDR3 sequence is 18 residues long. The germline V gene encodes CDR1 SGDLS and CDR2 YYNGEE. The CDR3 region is CASSVDPDTTFSYNEQFF. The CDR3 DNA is TGTGCCAGCAGCGTAGACCCCGACACAACCTTCTCCTACAATGAGCAGTTCTTC.

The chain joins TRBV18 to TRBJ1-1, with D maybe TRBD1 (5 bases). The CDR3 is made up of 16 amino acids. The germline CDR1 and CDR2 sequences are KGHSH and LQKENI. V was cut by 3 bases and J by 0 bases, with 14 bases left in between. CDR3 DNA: TGTGCCAGCTCACCCACCGTCGGGGGATTGAACACTGAAGCTTTCTTT. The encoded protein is CASSPTVGGLNTEAFF.